This T cell receptor beta chain was identified during a study of blood T cell repertoires in COVID-19. The overall study: From the United States, Italy and Spain came samples of acute and convalescent COVID-19. PBMCs, B-cell-depleted T cells, or T cells were the source of the cDNA or gDNA that made up the material.

Patients in Seattle were enrolled during active infection, then followed longitudinally. Original processing notes: Amplification of reference gene primers provided the estimated nucleated cell counts. Here immunoSEQ multiplex PCR was the method, and the copy in TCRdb shows in-frame clones only, minus some. V and J calls plus clone size are reproduced from that table; the DNA served to infer D and trimming. This table has about 300,000 clones, roughly 90% appearing once. Sequencing was done on a sample of peripheral blood. The TCR originated in a woman aged 25 to 39 with COVID-19, enrolled during active disease.

DNA of the CDR3: TGTGCCTGGAACCTCGGGGTAGACACTGAAGCTTTCTTT. Amino acid sequence: CAWNLGVDTEAFF. The V call is TRBV30, the J call TRBJ1-1; no definite D call. The CDR3 has 13 amino acids. Trimming left V 4 bases short and J 3 bases short, with 12 bases between. Germline loops: CDR1 GTSNPN, CDR2 SVGIG (reference sequence).